The 22 T cell receptor beta chains listed next were all sequenced from one sample in a study of STAT5B mutations in CD4+ large granular lymphocyte leukemia. Using immunoSEQ multiplex PCR, the repertoire was profiled, and TCRdb retains in-frame clones only, with some absent. The profile shows 45,000 to 50,000 clones, around 81% of them singletons. What was sequenced was CD4+ T cells from blood buffy coats. The source is a human donor in good health.

The chain combines TRBV2 with TRBJ2-5; TRBD2 matches at 11 bases. From germline, CDR1 is SNHLY and CDR2 FYNNEI. The CDR3 spans 15 residues. Germline trimming cut 6 bases from V and 6 bases from J; bases unmatched to any gene: 9. In DNA form, the CDR3 reads TGTGCCAGCAGGGCAAGTAGCGGGGGGGCGAAGACCCAGTACTTC. Its translation: CASRASSGGAKTQYF. Full variable domain (remainder filled in from reference TRBV2 and TRBJ2-5): EPEVTQTPSHQVTQMGQEVILRCVPISNHLYFYWYRQILGQKVEFLVSFYNNEISEKSEIFDDQFSVERPDGSNFTLKIRSTKLEDSAMYFCASRASSGGAKTQYFGPGTRLLVL.

J is TRBJ2-3 and V is TRBV2; 7 nucleotides line up with TRBD2. This CDR3 contains 11 residues. Unmatched junction bases numbered 5, after V lost 6 bases and J lost 11 bases. Germline CDR1 and CDR2: SNHLY and FYNNEI. In DNA form, the CDR3 reads TGTGCCAGCAGGGGACTATTCGGGCAGTATTTT. Amino acid sequence: CASRGLFGQYF.

The rearrangement joins TRBV7-2 to TRBJ1-1; a weak D match, TRBD1 (6 bases). In germline, CDR1 is SGHTA, CDR2 FQGNSA. V was trimmed by 1 base and J by 3 bases, leaving 12 bases between them. This CDR3 comprises 15 residues. The CDR3 reads CASSLVGAGDTEAFF. Written as DNA, the CDR3 is TGTGCCAGCAGCTTAGTGGGGGCTGGGGACACTGAAGCTTTCTTT.

The chain combines TRBV2 with TRBJ1-2; 8 bases are a match to TRBD1. This CDR3 comprises 14 residues. With V trimmed by 7 bases and J by 4 bases, 8 bases remained unmatched. Germline lookup yields CDR1 SNHLY and CDR2 FYNNEI. The CDR3 loop is CASNPGQEFYGYTF. DNA for the CDR3: TGTGCCAGCAATCCGGGACAGGAGTTCTATGGCTACACCTTC.

V is TRBV5-1 and J is TRBJ2-5; 7 bases fit TRBD1. This CDR3 has 15 amino acids. Losses at the gene ends were 5 bases for V and 1 base for J; bases not matched to a gene: 8. CDR1 and CDR2 from the germline V gene are SGHRS and YFSETQ. The CDR3 DNA reads TGCGCCAGCAGTTTCCTACAGGGGTCCCAAGAGACCCAGTACTTC. It translates to CASSFLQGSQETQYF.

The chain employs TRBV6-5 and TRBJ2-1, with D maybe TRBD2 (6 bases). The CDR3 has 15 residues. V lost 0 bases and J 6 bases, leaving 12 bases between the germline ends. Germline assignment: CDR1 MNHEY and CDR2 SVGAGI. CDR3 DNA sequence: TGTGCCAGCAGTTACTCGGCGGGGCGGTCCAATGAGCAGTTCTTC. Amino acid sequence: CASSYSAGRSNEQFF.

The chain carries TRBV11-3 and TRBJ2-7; no definite D call. Germline V gene lookup returns CDR1 SGHNT and CDR2 YENEEA. Trimming left V 0 bases short and J 5 bases short, with 11 bases between. The CDR3 spans 14 residues. CDR3 protein: CASSLDGPMDEQYF. The CDR3 DNA follows: TGTGCCAGCAGCTTAGACGGTCCCATGGACGAGCAGTACTTC.

The rearrangement uses TRBV7-2 and TRBJ2-7; D is undetermined. Germline V lookup: CDR1 SGHTA, CDR2 FQGNSA. The CDR3 covers 14 residues. Trimming shortened V by 1 base and J by 0 bases, and 7 bases separated the two germline ends. The DNA of the CDR3 is TGTGCCAGCAGCTTAGTATCCAGCTCCTACGAGCAGTACTTC. Translated, it gives CASSLVSSSYEQYF.

The CDR3 DNA reads TGTGCCAGCAGCTCCGGACTGTTAGAGACCCAGTACTTC. It translates to CASSSGLLETQYF. The rearrangement uses TRBV7-7 and TRBJ2-5; possible D gene TRBD2, 5 bases. The CDR3 has 13 residues. Looked up from germline, CDR1 is SSHAT and CDR2 is FNYEAQ (reference sequence). Deletions cut 4 bases from V and 4 bases from J, with 10 bases between.

The rearrangement joins TRBV7-9 to TRBJ2-7, with 11 bases that match TRBD2. The CDR3 loop spans 17 amino acids. The V gene's germline CDR1 is SEHNR and CDR2 FQNEAQ (reference sequence). The V and J ends lost 3 bases and 5 bases, in that order; junction bases with no gene match: 12. CDR3 DNA: TGTGCCAGCAGCTTGGATGCCCCTAGCGGGAGGATCCACGAGCAGTACTTC. Its translation is CASSLDAPSGRIHEQYF.

The chain recombines TRBV5-4 with TRBJ2-7, with TRBD1 identical over 11 bases. From germline, CDR1 is SGHNT and CDR2 YYREEE (reference sequence). The CDR3 covers 14 residues. J lost 5 bases, V lost 7 bases, and 8 bases had no gene match. The CDR3 DNA is TGTGCCAGCTCCCCGGGGACAGGGGGGGACGAGCAGTACTTC. Its protein product is CASSPGTGGDEQYF.

The chain combines TRBV11-2 with TRBJ2-4; D not certain. The CDR3 covers 15 residues. The V gene lost 6 bases and the J gene lost 0 bases, with 12 bases spanning the gap. Germline V CDR1 and CDR2: SGHAT, FQNNGV. CDR3 bases: TGTGCCAGCAGACCACCCAGGCTAGCCAAAAACATTCAGTACTTC. This gives the protein CASRPPRLAKNIQYF.

The sample holds one count of this clone. The J gene is TRBJ1-1, the V gene TRBV14; D ambiguous. Trimming took 2 bases from V and 3 from J, leaving 16 bases between them. The germline V gene has CDR1 SGHDN and CDR2 FVKESK. The CDR3 is made up of 16 amino acids. CDR3 bases: TGTGCCAGCAGCCAAATGGGCGGGCCCGGGTACACTGAAGCTTTCTTT. It encodes CASSQMGGPGYTEAFF. Together with reference TRBV14 and TRBJ1-1, the CDR3 gives the full variable domain: EAGVTQFPSHSVIEKGQTVTLRCDPISGHDNLYWYRRVMGKEIKFLLHFVKESKQDESGMPNNRFLAERTGGTYSTLKVQPAELEDSGVYFCASSQMGGPGYTEAFFGQGTRLTVV.

This chain uses TRBV2 with TRBJ1-5, with 7 positions matching TRBD1. Germline CDR1 reads SNHLY; CDR2 reads FYNNEI. The junction had 7 bases not matched to a gene; V was cut back by 7 bases and J by 4 bases. This CDR3 is built from 14 residues. The CDR3 loop reads CASTPGQRNQPQHF. The DNA for the CDR3 is TGTGCCAGCACTCCGGGACAGCGAAATCAGCCCCAGCATTTT. The entire variable domain, with the rest obtained from reference TRBV2 and TRBJ1-5, is as follows: EPEVTQTPSHQVTQMGQEVILRCVPISNHLYFYWYRQILGQKVEFLVSFYNNEISEKSEIFDDQFSVERPDGSNFTLKIRSTKLEDSAMYFCASTPGQRNQPQHFGDGTRLSIL.

The genes are TRBV11-3 and TRBJ2-7; TRBD1 agrees at 10 bases. The CDR3 contains 15 residues. J was trimmed by 4 bases and V by 5 bases; bases with no gene match: 8. Looked up from germline, CDR1 is SGHNT and CDR2 is YENEEA. DNA of the CDR3: TGTGCCAGCAGCACGCATGACAGGGGGCAGTACGAGCAGTACTTC. Encoded protein: CASSTHDRGQYEQYF.

This chain links TRBV2 with TRBJ2-7; no definite D call. Deletions cut 3 bases from V and 2 bases from J, with 5 bases between. Germline lookup yields CDR1 SNHLY and CDR2 FYNNEI. This CDR3 is built from 12 residues. The CDR3 spells CASSEEPYEQYF. As DNA, the CDR3 is TGTGCCAGCAGTGAGGAACCCTACGAGCAGTACTTC.

J is TRBJ1-5 and V is TRBV6-1, with 7 bases fitting TRBD1. The trim removed 1 base at V and 7 bases at J, leaving 7 bases unmatched. This CDR3 region has 15 residues. CDR1 is MNHNS, CDR2 SASEGT, per germline. The CDR3 sequence: CASSEGRQGWQPQHF. In DNA, the CDR3 is TGTGCCAGCAGTGAAGGTCGACAGGGTTGGCAGCCCCAGCATTTT.

V gene TRBV19 combines with J gene TRBJ2-7; 12 nucleotides agree with TRBD2. V was clipped by 1 base and J by 2 bases; unmatched bases: 0. The germline gives CDR1 LNHDA, CDR2 SQIVND (reference sequence). The CDR3 spans 15 residues. CDR3 sequence reads: CASSIGTSGTYEQYF. The CDR3 nucleotides read TGTGCCAGTAGTATAGGGACTAGCGGGACCTACGAGCAGTACTTC.

The CDR3 loop reads CSTDRGQETQYF. Here the CDR3 DNA reads TGCAGCACTGACAGGGGACAAGAGACCCAGTACTTC. This chain uses TRBV29-1 with TRBJ2-5; TRBD1 agrees at 8 bases. Trimming removed 8 bases from V and 2 bases from J; junction bases left unmatched: 4. CDR1 SQVTM and CDR2 ANQGSEA come from the germline V gene. The CDR3 runs 12 residues.

The chain carries TRBV11-2 and TRBJ2-1, with a possible D match to TRBD1 (5 bases). The germline V gene has CDR1 SGHAT and CDR2 FQNNGV. The CDR3 runs to 15 residues. V lost 1 base, J lost 7 bases, and 14 bases lay in between. The CDR3 DNA follows: TGTGCCAGCAGCTTAGGACGCCAGGGTAAAAATGAGCAGTTCTTC. Its translation is CASSLGRQGKNEQFF.

V usage is TRBV6-1 and J usage is TRBJ1-5; D perhaps matches TRBD1 (5 bases). V shed 6 bases and J shed 0 bases, with 12 bases lying between them. This CDR3 contains 15 residues. Germline assignment: CDR1 MNHNS and CDR2 SASEGT. CDR3 bases: TGTGCCAGCAGCAGTATCAGGGATAGCAATCAGCCCCAGCATTTT. Protein sequence: CASSSIRDSNQPQHF.

This chain uses TRBV5-1 with TRBJ2-2; 11 nucleotides line up with TRBD2. This CDR3 contains 15 residues. Trimming removed 2 bases from V and 4 bases from J; junction bases left unmatched: 1. Germline lookup yields CDR1 SGHRS and CDR2 YFSETQ. The DNA for the CDR3 is TGCGCCAGCAGCTTTACTAGCGGGAGCACCGGGGAGCTGTTTTTT. It codes for CASSFTSGSTGELFF.